The present T cell receptor (beta chain) was sequenced within a study of T cells in tumors after PD-1 blockade. Some clones are missing from TCRdb's copy, which holds only in-frame ones; the method was immunoSEQ multiplex PCR. The sample lists roughly 60,000 clones, around 80% occurring once. Note on this clone: One end of the junction fails to match germline, which may point to a read error.

The CDR3 consists of 16 residues. Per the germline V gene, CDR1 is MNHNS and CDR2 is SASEGT. V usage is TRBV6-1 and J usage is TRBJ1-4, with 10 bases fitting TRBD1. The specimen comprised PBMCs, sampled before anti-PD-1 treatment. The clonotype comes from a human donor with basal cell carcinoma. The CDR3 sequence: CASREDRGRGNEKLFF. The CDR3 DNA is TGTGCCAGCAGGGAAGACAGGGGGCGTGGAAATGAAAAACTGTTTTTT.